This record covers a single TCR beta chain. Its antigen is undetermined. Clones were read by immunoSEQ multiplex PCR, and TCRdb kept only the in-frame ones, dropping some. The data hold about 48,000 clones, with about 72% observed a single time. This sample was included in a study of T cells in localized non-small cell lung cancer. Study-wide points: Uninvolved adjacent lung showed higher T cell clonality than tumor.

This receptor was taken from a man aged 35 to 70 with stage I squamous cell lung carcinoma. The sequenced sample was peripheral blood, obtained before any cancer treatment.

The CDR3 loop is CASSQITGLMEKSGGVAAFF. CDR3 nucleotide sequence: TGTGCCAGCTCGCAGATTACAGGGTTAATGGAGAAATCAGGAGGGGTGGCAGCTTTCTTT. The V gene is TRBV18, the J gene TRBJ1-1; D possibly corresponds to TRBD1 (6 bases). The V end was cut by 6 bases, the J end by 10 bases, with 39 bases between. The CDR3 runs to 20 residues. Germline CDR1 and CDR2: KGHSH and LQKENI.